Below are 15 T cell receptor beta chains sequenced from a single sample in a study of CD8 T cells in ankylosing spondylitis. TCRdb redid the calling of the 5' RACE reads with MiXCR, one entry per CDR3 protein. The repertoire holds over 200,000 distinct CDR3 sequences, with 10% to 13% as singletons. The source material was blood, either unsorted or a sorted T cell fraction (not recorded which). The receptors here all came from a male donor with ankylosing spondylitis or in good health (not recorded which).

This clonotype was seen repeatedly, ten times or more. This chain uses TRBV27 with TRBJ2-1; D is perhaps TRBD2 (5 bases). Trimming removed 6 bases at V and 1 base at J, with 13 bases between. This CDR3 comprises 15 residues. Looked up from germline, CDR1 is MNHEY and CDR2 is SMNVEV (reference sequence). CDR3 protein: CASSSPGESYNEQFF. CDR3 in DNA: TGTGCCAGCAGCTCACCTGGGGAGTCCTACAATGAGCAGTTCTTC.

This clonotype was picked up a small number of times. The chain recombines TRBV12-3 or TRBV12-4 with TRBJ1-2, with D uncertain. The CDR3 covers 13 residues. The V and J ends lost 5 bases and 7 bases respectively, with 14 bases between them. This CDR3 is CASSPDGFGGYTF. The CDR3 nucleotides are TGTGCCAGCAGTCCAGACGGGTTTGGTGGCTACACCTTC.

A single count supports this clonotype. The rearrangement uses TRBV13 and TRBJ1-2; 7 nucleotides line up with TRBD1. Germline V gene lookup returns CDR1 PRHDT and CDR2 FYEKMQ (reference sequence). The length of the CDR3 is 14 residues. After removal of 4 bases from V and 4 bases from J, the junction contained 6 bases not matched to a gene. CDR3: CASSSGRGIYGYTF. The CDR3 DNA is TGTGCCAGCAGCTCCGGCAGGGGGATCTATGGCTACACCTTC.

The V and J genes are TRBV15 and TRBJ1-1, with D perhaps TRBD1 (5 bases). The CDR3 has 15 amino acids. Germline V gene data show CDR1 as LNHNV and CDR2 as YYDKDF (reference sequence). Deletions cut 0 bases from V and 1 base from J, with 9 bases between. This chain's CDR3 is CATSRDGAKNTEAFF. The CDR3 DNA is TGTGCCACCAGCAGAGATGGGGCCAAGAACACTGAAGCTTTCTTT.

J is TRBJ1-5 and V is TRBV6-1, with D perhaps matching TRBD1 (6 bases). The length of the CDR3 is 14 residues. Trimming shortened V by 6 bases and J by 1 base, and 10 bases separated the two germline ends. Germline V gene sequence: CDR1 MNHNS, CDR2 SASEGT. CDR3 protein: CASSTDRSNQPQHF. DNA for the CDR3: TGTGCCAGCAGCACAGACAGGAGCAATCAGCCCCAGCATTTT.

This clonotype was seen repeatedly, ten times or more. The chain has TRBV5-1 and TRBJ2-7; D not certain. The V and J ends lost 0 bases and 6 bases respectively, with 16 bases between them. CDR1 is SGHRS and CDR2 is YFSETQ in the germline V gene. This CDR3 comprises 15 residues. CDR3 coding DNA: TGCGCCAGCAGCTTGGAGGCAGGCAATCATATCGAGCAGTACTTC. This sequence encodes CASSLEAGNHIEQYF.

This clonotype was seen a handful of times. The J gene is TRBJ2-1, the V gene TRBV20-1; 10 bases map to TRBD2. Germline assignment: CDR1 DFQATT and CDR2 SNEGSKA (reference sequence). The V and J ends lost 3 bases and 8 bases, in that order; junction bases with no gene match: 4. This CDR3 contains 13 residues. CDR3 in amino acids: CSARSSGGYEQFF. CDR3 DNA sequence: TGCAGTGCTAGGTCTAGCGGGGGTTATGAGCAGTTCTTC.

The table lists this clonotype with many counts. This chain links TRBV5-1 with TRBJ2-1; 8 nucleotides line up with TRBD1. The CDR3 is 12 residues long. Germline-derived CDR1 and CDR2 are SGHRS and YFSETQ. The J segment lost 10 bases and the V segment lost 4 bases, leaving 4 bases of the junction unmatched. CDR3 nucleotides: TGCGCCAGCAGCCCGACAGGGGCGGAGCAGTTCTTC. It is translated as CASSPTGAEQFF.

This clonotype was seen ten or more times. The chain employs TRBV5-1 and TRBJ2-5; 9 bases map to TRBD2. CDR1 and CDR2 (germline): SGHRS, YFSETQ. The CDR3 has 15 amino acids. With 0 bases clipped from V and 3 bases from J, the junction kept 3 bases outside the gene matches. The DNA for the CDR3 is TGCGCCAGCAGCTTGGCTGTAGCGGGGGAAGAGACCCAGTACTTC. Residues: CASSLAVAGEETQYF.

About this clonotype itself: Just one base apart from a much larger clone, this may be a read error. The genes are TRBV20-1 and TRBJ2-1; TRBD2 aligns across 14 bases. CDR1 is DFQATT and CDR2 is SNEGSKA in the germline V gene (reference sequence). CDR3 length: 16 residues. The CDR3 DNA is TGCAGTGCTAGTCGACTAGCGGGGGGGGAGTACAATGCGCAGTTCTTC. The encoded protein is CSASRLAGGEYNAQFF.

This clonotype was seen repeatedly, ten times or more. V and J are TRBV11-3 and TRBJ2-3; no reliable D call. The CDR3 is 17 amino acids. V gave up 5 bases and J gave up 0 bases, with 18 bases separating them. Germline V gives CDR1 SGHNT, CDR2 YENEEA. CDR3 in amino acids: CASSPRRYGSSTDTQYF. The CDR3 DNA reads TGTGCCAGCAGCCCAAGGCGGTACGGATCTAGCACAGATACGCAGTATTTT. Full variable domain (remainder filled in from reference TRBV11-3 and TRBJ2-3): EAGVVQSPRYKIIEKKQPVAFWCNPISGHNTLYWYLQNLGQGPELLIRYENEEAVDDSQLPKDRFSAERLKGVDSTLKIQPAELGDSAVYLCASSPRRYGSSTDTQYFGPGTRLTVL.

This clonotype was observed at least ten times. The V gene is TRBV5-5, the J gene TRBJ1-4; D is unclear. CDR1 is SGHKS, CDR2 YYEKEE, per germline (reference sequence). Trimming shortened V by 0 bases and J by 0 bases, and 9 bases separated the two germline ends. The CDR3 extends over 16 amino acids. The CDR3 DNA reads TGTGCCAGCAGCTTGGCCCCAGCGGCAACTAATGAAAAACTGTTTTTT. It translates to CASSLAPAATNEKLFF. Full variable domain (outside the CDR3, taken from reference TRBV5-5 and TRBJ1-4): DAGVTQSPTHLIKTRGQQVTLRCSPISGHKSVSWYQQVLGQGPQFIFQYYEKEERGRGNFPDRFSARQFPNYSSELNVNALLLGDSALYLCASSLAPAATNEKLFFGSGTQLSVL.

This chain links TRBV25-1 with TRBJ1-4; D is uncertain. Trimming took off 1 base at V and 7 bases at J, with 16 bases between the two ends. Germline CDR1 MGHDK, CDR2 SYGVNS. The CDR3 has 16 amino acids. In DNA, the CDR3 is TGTGCCAGCAGTGAATCAAGGTGGACTATAGGTGAAAAACTGTTTTTT. This sequence encodes CASSESRWTIGEKLFF.

This clonotype was seen only a few times. This chain uses TRBV28 with TRBJ2-7; TRBD2 might be the D (6 bases). The V gene lost 6 bases and the J gene lost 1 base, with 13 bases spanning the gap. The CDR3 is 14 amino acids. Germline values: CDR1 MDHEN, CDR2 SYDVKM. The CDR3 here is CASSQPGLSYEQYF. The CDR3 coding sequence is TGTGCCAGCAGCCAACCGGGACTTTCCTACGAGCAGTACTTC.

This clonotype appeared many times. V and J are TRBV12-3 or TRBV12-4 and TRBJ1-1; a weak D match, TRBD1 (5 bases). There are 14 residues in the CDR3. Trimming shortened V by 3 bases and J by 6 bases, and 14 bases separated the two germline ends. The CDR3 loop reads CASSFGWGTAEAFF. The CDR3 DNA follows: TGTGCCAGCAGTTTCGGGTGGGGGACCGCTGAAGCTTTCTTT.